Shown below are 5 T cell receptor beta chains from a single sample sequenced in a study of OX40 agonist ivuxolimab in advanced cancers. Sequencing was performed with immunoSEQ multiplex PCR; in TCRdb, only in-frame clones are kept and a portion is missing. Here the sample spans under 85,000 clones, around 87% being singletons. This sample comprised CD4+ or CD8+ T cells sorted from blood, obtained in a trial of the OX40 agonist ivuxolimab. All receptors come from an adult with an advanced solid tumor such as melanoma, head and neck, liver or kidney cancer.

This rearrangement joins TRBV6-6 to TRBJ2-7; TRBD2 matches at 8 bases. CDR1 and CDR2 (germline): MNHNY, SVGAGI (reference sequence). This CDR3 has 14 residues. The junction had 3 bases not matched to a gene; V was cut back by 3 bases and J by 2 bases. CDR3 nucleotides: TGTGCCAGCAGTTATTTGCGGGGGGCCTACGAGCAGTACTTC. Protein: CASSYLRGAYEQYF.

V usage is TRBV18 and J usage is TRBJ2-3, with D possibly TRBD2 on 5 matching bases. Germline V gene lookup returns CDR1 KGHSH and CDR2 LQKENI. This CDR3 has 15 amino acids. Trimming left V 0 bases short and J 1 base short, with 8 bases between. CDR3 coding DNA: TGTGCCAGCTCACCACCGCTAGCCGGCACAGATACGCAGTATTTT. It codes for CASSPPLAGTDTQYF. The full variable domain, its missing parts supplied by reference TRBV18 and TRBJ2-3, is NAGVMQNPRHLVRRRGQEARLRCSPMKGHSHVYWYRQLPEEGLKFMVYLQKENIIDESGMPKERFSAEFPKEGPSILRIQQVVRGDSAAYFCASSPPLAGTDTQYFGPGTRLTVL.

The rearrangement joins TRBV6-6 to TRBJ2-7, with TRBD2 matching 14 bases. CDR3 length: 16 amino acids. Germline values: CDR1 MNHNY, CDR2 SVGAGI (reference sequence). The J segment lost 2 bases and the V segment lost 2 bases, leaving 2 bases of the junction unmatched. CDR3 in DNA: TGTGCCAGCAGTTACAGACTAGCGGGAGGGCCCTACGAGCAGTACTTC. It encodes CASSYRLAGGPYEQYF.

The chain joins TRBV11-3 to TRBJ2-5; D unresolved. This CDR3 is 15 amino acids long. V was clipped by 3 bases and J by 5 bases, with 16 bases between them. The germline CDR1 and CDR2 sequences are SGHNT and YENEEA. The CDR3 bases are TGTGCCAGCAGCTTTGAAGCGAGCTGGTCTGAGACCCAGTACTTC. It yields the protein CASSFEASWSETQYF.

This rearrangement joins TRBV28 to TRBJ2-1; a possible D gene is TRBD2 (6 bases). Germline V gene sequence: CDR1 MDHEN, CDR2 SYDVKM. This CDR3 is 18 amino acids long. The ends were cut back, 1 base at V and 4 bases at J, with 20 bases in the middle. Written as DNA, the CDR3 is TGTGCCAGCAGTTTATCCTCGTCCGGAGGGCCGGAATACAATGAGCAGTTCTTC. It encodes CASSLSSSGGPEYNEQFF. The full variable domain, its missing parts supplied by reference TRBV28 and TRBJ2-1, is DVKVTQSSRYLVKRTGEKVFLECVQDMDHENMFWYRQDPGLGLRLIYFSYDVKMKEKGDIPEGYSVSREKKERFSLILESASTNQTSMYLCASSLSSSGGPEYNEQFFGPGTRLTVL.